The following is a T cell receptor beta chain sequence with its context. Its target antigen remains unknown. There are no base qualities to consult, and no much larger clone falls within one base. The data belong to a study of cytomegalovirus exposure and HLA in healthy donors (dated by TCRdb to between 2016 and 2019). A note on the overall study: According to an earlier analysis of a few hundred of the donors, 150 million to 200 million T cells yielded some 120 million unique TCR beta sequences and approximately 280 Gb of sequence data. An early release that covered 500 to 800 HLA-typed donors contained around 300 gigabases of sequencing data and 85 million to 100 million unique TCR sequences. Of the roughly 390 genotyped donors, approximately 81% were placed in the genetic ancestry cluster associated with self-reported Caucasian donors. The study aimed to test whether cataloging public T cell receptors could reveal signatures of past pathogen exposure. Using immunosequencing, the study profiled T cell repertoires from fewer than 700 subjects and related those repertoires to cytomegalovirus serostatus. Along with the approximately 650-subject first cohort, a separate validation cohort of more than 90 different subjects was used. To predict cytomegalovirus infection status, the study brought together high-throughput TCR immunosequencing, statistical association of individual TCRs with disease status, and machine learning. To study patterns of TCR occurrence, a later analysis re-analyzed previously published TCR beta repertoires from 500 to 850 donors and added high-resolution HLA genotyping. In the later analysis, no new phenotypic data were used to find candidate immune exposures; instead, reliance was placed on TCR beta sequences and their occurrence across donors. An earlier analysis of fewer than 700 of the donors applied high-throughput TCR beta sequencing to assess whether each TCR beta V gene segment acted as functional or pseudogenic. Donor age, sex, ethnicity and CMV serostatus were compiled alongside the repertoire data. In a later genetic analysis, genome-wide SNP genotypes for about three fifths of the roughly 670 donors were used, and that subset was treated as a discovery cohort. Every discovery cohort repertoire had been produced on one sequencing platform. HLA typing covered class I and class II loci at four-digit resolution. The number of typed donors differed by locus: roughly 620-630 for A, B, C, DRB1 and DQB1; 522 for DQA1; fewer than 610 for DPA1; and roughly 450 for DPB1. Five DR-DQ haplotypes were treated as single units for association and clustering because of strong linkage in the cohort. Among about 400 genotyped donors of the cohort, an average of approximately 200,000 unique TCR beta nucleotide sequences was sequenced per donor, of which 15% to 20% were non-productive. On the study overall, not on this receptor specifically: For the cohort, immune exposure information was limited to CMV serostatus. The classifier was reported to diagnose cytomegalovirus status with high specificity and sensitivity in both the original and validation cohorts. In a later genetic analysis, fewer N-insertions in productive TCRs were reported among donors in an Asian-associated ancestry cluster than the 666-donor mean. Across donors, most TCR sequences were observed very rarely, whereas some public TCRs were present in many individuals. The study listed 150 to 200 TCR beta chains as associated with cytomegalovirus. Assigning TCR associations to individual alleles was difficult when HLA alleles, especially DR and DQ, strongly co-occurred. Specific HLA alleles were associated with around 18,000 TCR beta sequences at a false discovery rate of 0.05 in a later analysis. In vitro tests confirmed that a few of the cytomegalovirus-associated TCR beta chains recognize cytomegalovirus antigens. The presence/absence analyses assumed that sequencing depth was roughly uniform across donors, and that assumption may not be true. A further reported finding was that TCR beta sequences accurately predicted the HLA-A and HLA-B alleles for most subjects in the first cohort. In a later analysis, several top co-occurrence clusters were reported to appear linked to parvovirus B19, influenza, CMV and Epstein-Barr virus. In a later analysis, HLA-associated TCR beta chains showed more clonal expansion and lower generation probabilities than non-associated chains that were equally common. Some IMGT-functional V segments, including TRBV6-2 and TRBV6-3, could not be distinguished by the 87-base-pair reads and were therefore excluded. The cohort was sequenced for TCR beta chains only, and without alpha or paired-chain data the features that could be detected were limited. V-gene and J-gene trimming of TCR beta chains was associated with a missense DCLRE1C variant in a later genetic analysis, and the association was replicated in an independent cohort. Broadly in line with IMGT annotations, most TCR beta V segments showed up in productive rearrangements about 87% or about 30% of the time in an earlier analysis of 450 to 750 of the donors. According to the authors, the approach could potentially be generalized to other disease states and immunological phenotypes. Because some donors lacked HLA typing at each locus, the association tests relied only on the typed subset. Most CMV-associated TCR beta chains appeared to be HLA-restricted in a later analysis, and the HLA associations seemed to be driven largely by CMV exposure. In a later analysis, TCR association rates were found to vary across HLA loci, with the most associated TCRs seen for DRB1 alleles and the fewest for HLA-C alleles. The sequencing pipeline was judged likely to have produced a cluster of highly shared sequence variants as a technical artifact. Linkage disequilibrium might explain the correlated functional status among segregating V segments, but an unknown experimental factor could not be ruled out. Over 15 rarely observed V segments, including chromosome 9 orphons, were excluded from the earlier analysis of approximately 600 of the donors because counts were too low.

The trim is 5 bases for V and 4 bases for J, with a gap of 20 bases between the germline ends. The CDR3 has 17 amino acids, counting the end cysteine and phenylalanine. Of all the DNA, just the CDR3 is kept, 51 bases in frame from base 1. CDR1 is given as SEHNR and CDR2 as FQNEAQ, both from the germline V gene (reference sequence). Library method: the immunoSEQ multiplex PCR assay. For the multiplex PCR, a mixture combining 60 forward primers for TCR Vbeta segments and 13 reverse primers for TCR Jbeta segments was used. Amplification of the CDR3 region of rearranged TCR beta genes was performed with a multiplex PCR assay on genomic DNA. The amplified TCR beta libraries were sequenced on the Illumina HiSeq System as 87-base-pair reads. The original methods were these. A later analysis counted some 74 million unique TCR beta chains across the 550 to 700 repertoires, and about 10 million of these chains were shared by at least two donors. Raw reads were error-corrected and collapsed into unique sequences by a nearest-neighbor algorithm in which closely related sequences were merged to remove PCR and sequencing errors. V, D and J gene segments were assigned by aligning CDR3 sequences to IMGT reference sequences. For a sequence to be retained, a match of at least six nucleotides to both a V gene segment and a J gene segment was required. Rearrangements were called productive when the CDR3 lacked stop codons and stayed in frame with V and J; all others were non-productive. Following IMGT convention, CDR3 was defined as the stretch from the second conserved V-encoded cysteine up to the conserved J-encoded phenylalanine. The earlier analysis of 587 of the donors excluded sequences that lacked an unambiguous match to a single V gene segment. An earlier analysis of 587 of the donors called V segments functional above 56.7% productive rearrangements and segregating when the between-donor standard deviation exceeded 5%. A statistical classification framework was built for diagnosing cytomegalovirus status from the catalog of TCR beta chain sequences. V and J gene assignment, in a later analysis, came from comparing TCR nucleotide sequences with IMGT/GENE-DB human TR gene sequences. Using the TCRdist pipeline, a later analysis assigned CDR3 sequences along with most-parsimonious VDJ recombination scenarios. In a later analysis, each TCR beta chain was defined by its CDR3 amino acid sequence together with its V-gene family, and reads lacking a unique V-gene family were excluded. A later analysis removed 450 to 600 highly shared, low-generation-probability nucleotide sequences to deal with suspected cross-contamination and a sequencing artifact. A later analysis calculated a clonal expansion index for each public chain from normalized within-repertoire ranks of inferred template counts. In a later analysis, generation probabilities were computed using a VDJ recombination model fitted to out-of-frame rearrangements, and the results were checked against IGoR. A later analysis scored TCR-TCR, TCR-HLA and TCR-CMV co-occurrence with hypergeometric tests, applying a repertoire-size bias correction to TCR pairs. False discovery rates were estimated in a later analysis by permuting HLA or CMV assignments 20 times. In a later analysis, co-occurring TCRs were grouped using DBSCAN, and TCRdist sequence similarity was added for clustering within HLA-allele-positive subsets. Repertoires with fewer than 30,000 or more than 120,000 public chains were left out of co-occurrence clustering, as were about 5 repertoires with anomalous nucleotide sharing. Sourced from immuneACCESS, this table was stored by TCRdb with only in-frame sequences that have V and J called. A share of the clones is absent; for the studies checked, an unresolved V gene accounts for under half, and the remainder has no known explanation. The V and J calls and the clone size are those of that table, but D and trimming were determined from the DNA. In this sample the table shows about 200,000 clones, roughly 80% of which occur a single time. The ten largest clonotypes hold 1.7% of the sample.

The cohort comprised fewer than 750 healthy bone marrow donors. Cohort members were all nominally healthy when sampled, although unrecorded immune exposures were likely present. The donor was CMV seronegative and belonged to the group of over 350 seronegative cohort members. A peripheral blood sample was collected from each donor, and TCR beta sequencing was performed on peripheral blood mononuclear cells. The Qiagen DNeasy Blood Extraction Kit was used to extract genomic DNA from the blood cell samples. This TCR was sampled from a woman aged 18-29 years in good health and CMV-seronegative. Sequencing used PBMCs. This sequence uses TRBV7-9 and TRBJ1-4; tentative D gene TRBD1, with 6 bases matching. The CDR3 here reads CASSPWDEWGHNEKLFF. The DNA is TGTGCCAGCAGCCCATGGGACGAGTGGGGACATAATGAAAAACTGTTTTTT.